This T cell receptor beta chain was recovered during a study of blood T cell repertoires in COVID-19. The V gene lost 2 bases and the J gene lost 4 bases, with 15 bases spanning the gap. Germline values: CDR1 SGHKS, CDR2 YYEKEE (reference sequence). The CDR3 is 15 amino acids. Original handling: Reference gene primer amplification in the assay estimated nucleated cell counts. Assay used: immunoSEQ multiplex PCR; TCRdb lists only in-frame clones, some missing. D and trimming come from the DNA, and the V and J calls and clone size come from that table. The profile covers about 220,000 clones, with roughly 84% appearing a single time and roughly 2.8% taken by the ten largest.

This receptor was taken from a man aged 45-60 years who had recovered from COVID-19. This chain links TRBV5-5 with TRBJ1-1; D is unclear. What was sequenced was peripheral blood. CDR3 nucleotide sequence: TGTGCCAGCAGCTTTTTCGAAGGGCGGGGCACTGAAGCTTTCTTT. Translation gives CASSFFEGRGTEAFF.